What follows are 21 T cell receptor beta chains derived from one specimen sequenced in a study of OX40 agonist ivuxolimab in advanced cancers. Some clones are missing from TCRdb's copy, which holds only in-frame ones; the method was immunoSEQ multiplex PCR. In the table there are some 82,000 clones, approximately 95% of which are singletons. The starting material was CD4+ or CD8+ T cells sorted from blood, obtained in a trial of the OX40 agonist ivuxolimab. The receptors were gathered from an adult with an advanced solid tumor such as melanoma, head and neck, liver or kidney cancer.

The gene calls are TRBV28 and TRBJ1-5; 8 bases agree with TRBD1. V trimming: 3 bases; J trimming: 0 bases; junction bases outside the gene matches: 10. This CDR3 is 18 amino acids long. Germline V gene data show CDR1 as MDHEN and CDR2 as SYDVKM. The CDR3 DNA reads TGTGCCAGCAGTTTTTCGCCAGGGGGCCTTCATAGCAATCAGCCCCAGCATTTT. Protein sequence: CASSFSPGGLHSNQPQHF.

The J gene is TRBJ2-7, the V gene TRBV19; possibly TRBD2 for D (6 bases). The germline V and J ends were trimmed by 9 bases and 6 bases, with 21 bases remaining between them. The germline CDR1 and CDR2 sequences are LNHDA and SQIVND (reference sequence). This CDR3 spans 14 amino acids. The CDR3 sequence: CARPPEGRALEQYF. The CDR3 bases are TGTGCCAGACCACCGGAGGGCAGGGCCCTCGAGCAGTACTTC.

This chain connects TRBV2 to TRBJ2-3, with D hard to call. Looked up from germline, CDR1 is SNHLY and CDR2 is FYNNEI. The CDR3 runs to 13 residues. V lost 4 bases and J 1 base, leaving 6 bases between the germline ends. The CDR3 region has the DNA TGTGCCAGCAGTGCGTACCGCACAGATACGCAGTATTTT. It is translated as CASSAYRTDTQYF.

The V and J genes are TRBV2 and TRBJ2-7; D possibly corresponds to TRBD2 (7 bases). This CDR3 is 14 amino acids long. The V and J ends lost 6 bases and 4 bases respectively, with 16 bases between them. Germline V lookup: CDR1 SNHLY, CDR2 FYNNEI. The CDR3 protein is CASSQDGGRYEQYF. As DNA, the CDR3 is TGTGCCAGCAGCCAGGACGGGGGGCGATACGAGCAGTACTTC.

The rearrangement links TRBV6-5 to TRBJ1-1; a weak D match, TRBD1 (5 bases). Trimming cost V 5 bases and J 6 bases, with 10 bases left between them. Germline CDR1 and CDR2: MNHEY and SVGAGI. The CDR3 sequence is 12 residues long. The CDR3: CASSVQGAEAFF. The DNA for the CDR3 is TGTGCCAGCAGTGTTCAAGGGGCTGAAGCTTTCTTT.

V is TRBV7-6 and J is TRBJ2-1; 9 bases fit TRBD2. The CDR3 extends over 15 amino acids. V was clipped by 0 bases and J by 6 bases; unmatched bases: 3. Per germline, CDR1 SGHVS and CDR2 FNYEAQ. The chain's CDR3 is CASSLAAGGANEQFF. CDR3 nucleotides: TGTGCCAGCAGCTTAGCAGCGGGAGGCGCCAATGAGCAGTTCTTC.

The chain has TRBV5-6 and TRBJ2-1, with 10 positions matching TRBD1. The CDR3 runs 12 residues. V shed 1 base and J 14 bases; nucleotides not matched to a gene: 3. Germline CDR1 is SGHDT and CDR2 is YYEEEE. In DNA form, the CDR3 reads TGTGCCAGCAGCTTGCCCGGGACAGGGGAGTTCTTC. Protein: CASSLPGTGEFF.

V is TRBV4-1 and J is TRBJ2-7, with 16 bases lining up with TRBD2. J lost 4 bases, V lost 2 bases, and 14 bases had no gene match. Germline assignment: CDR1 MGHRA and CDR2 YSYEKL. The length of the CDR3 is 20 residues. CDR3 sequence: CASSQLPGLAGGPVRYEQYF. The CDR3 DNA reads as TGCGCCAGCAGCCAATTACCGGGACTAGCGGGAGGGCCGGTGAGGTACGAGCAGTACTTC.

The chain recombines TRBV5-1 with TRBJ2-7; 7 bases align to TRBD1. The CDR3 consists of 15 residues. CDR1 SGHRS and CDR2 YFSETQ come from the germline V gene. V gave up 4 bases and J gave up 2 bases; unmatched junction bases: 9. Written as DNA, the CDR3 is TGCGCCAGCAGCAACACAGGGGCTACGGCCTACGAGCAGTACTTC. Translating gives CASSNTGATAYEQYF.

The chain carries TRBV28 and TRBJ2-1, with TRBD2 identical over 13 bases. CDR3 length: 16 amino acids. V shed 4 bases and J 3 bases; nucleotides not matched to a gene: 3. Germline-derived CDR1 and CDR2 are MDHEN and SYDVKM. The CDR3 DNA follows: TGTGCCAGCAGTTCGGGACTAGCGGGGATCTACAATGAGCAGTTCTTC. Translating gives CASSSGLAGIYNEQFF.

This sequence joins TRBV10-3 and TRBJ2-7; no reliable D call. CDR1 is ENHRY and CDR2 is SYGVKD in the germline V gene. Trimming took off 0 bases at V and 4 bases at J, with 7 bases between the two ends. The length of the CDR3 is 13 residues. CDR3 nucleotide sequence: TGTGCCATCAGTGAGTCTAGGCCATACGAGCAGTACTTC. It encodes CAISESRPYEQYF.

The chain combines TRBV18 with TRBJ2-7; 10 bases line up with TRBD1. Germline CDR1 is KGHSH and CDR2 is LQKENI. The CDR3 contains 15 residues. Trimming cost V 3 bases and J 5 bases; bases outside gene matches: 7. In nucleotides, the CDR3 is TGTGCCAGCTCACCCCAGGGGACAGGGGAACACGAGCAGTACTTC. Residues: CASSPQGTGEHEQYF.

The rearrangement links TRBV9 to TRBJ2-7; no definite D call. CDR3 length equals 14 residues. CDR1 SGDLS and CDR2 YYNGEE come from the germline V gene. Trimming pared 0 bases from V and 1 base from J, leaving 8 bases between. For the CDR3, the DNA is TGTGCCAGCAGCGTAGATCGAGCATCCTACGAGCAGTACTTC. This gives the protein CASSVDRASYEQYF.

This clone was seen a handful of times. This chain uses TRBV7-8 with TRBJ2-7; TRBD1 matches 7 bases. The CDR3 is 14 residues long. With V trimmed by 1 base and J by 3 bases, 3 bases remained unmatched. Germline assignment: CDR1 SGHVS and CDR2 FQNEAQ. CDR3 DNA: TGTGCCAGCAGCTTAGAACAGGGGAACTACGAGCAGTACTTC. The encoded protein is CASSLEQGNYEQYF.

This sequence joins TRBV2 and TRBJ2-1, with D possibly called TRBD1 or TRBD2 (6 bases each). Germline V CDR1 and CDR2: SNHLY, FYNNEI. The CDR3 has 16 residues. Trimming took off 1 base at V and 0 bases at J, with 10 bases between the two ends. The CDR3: CASSEGRDISYNEQFF. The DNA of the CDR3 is TGTGCCAGCAGTGAAGGGCGGGACATCTCCTACAATGAGCAGTTCTTC.

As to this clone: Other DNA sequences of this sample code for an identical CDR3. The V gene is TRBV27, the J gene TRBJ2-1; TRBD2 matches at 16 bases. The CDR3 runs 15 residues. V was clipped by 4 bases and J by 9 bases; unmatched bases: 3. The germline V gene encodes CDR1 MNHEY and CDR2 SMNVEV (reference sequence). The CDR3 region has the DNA TGTGCCAGCAGTTCCGGGACTAGCGGGAGGGGTGAGCAGTTCTTC. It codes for CASSSGTSGRGEQFF.

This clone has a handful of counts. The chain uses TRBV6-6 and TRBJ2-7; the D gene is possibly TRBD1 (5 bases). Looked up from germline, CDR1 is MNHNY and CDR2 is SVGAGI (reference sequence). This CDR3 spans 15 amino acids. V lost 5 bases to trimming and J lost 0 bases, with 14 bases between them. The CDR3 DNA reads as TGTGCCAGCAGTGAGGACACGCCAAGCTCCTACGAGCAGTACTTC. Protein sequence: CASSEDTPSSYEQYF.

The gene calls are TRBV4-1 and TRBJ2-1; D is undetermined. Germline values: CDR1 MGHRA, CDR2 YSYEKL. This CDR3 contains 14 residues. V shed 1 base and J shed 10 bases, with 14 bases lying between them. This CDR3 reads CASSQAGGDREQFF. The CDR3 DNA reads TGCGCCAGCAGCCAAGCCGGCGGAGACCGCGAGCAGTTCTTC.

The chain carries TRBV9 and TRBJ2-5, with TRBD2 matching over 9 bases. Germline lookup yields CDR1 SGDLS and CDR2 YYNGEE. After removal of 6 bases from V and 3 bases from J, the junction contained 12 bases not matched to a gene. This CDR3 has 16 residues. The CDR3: CASTAGLAGIEETQYF. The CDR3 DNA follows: TGTGCCAGCACCGCCGGGCTAGCGGGGATTGAAGAGACCCAGTACTTC.

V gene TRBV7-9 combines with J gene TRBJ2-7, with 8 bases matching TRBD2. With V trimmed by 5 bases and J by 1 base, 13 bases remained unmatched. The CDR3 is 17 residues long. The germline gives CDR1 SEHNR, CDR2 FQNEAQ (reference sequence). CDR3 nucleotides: TGTGCCAGCAGCATGGCCCCCTCTAGCGGGCCGTCCTACGAGCAGTACTTC. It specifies CASSMAPSSGPSYEQYF.

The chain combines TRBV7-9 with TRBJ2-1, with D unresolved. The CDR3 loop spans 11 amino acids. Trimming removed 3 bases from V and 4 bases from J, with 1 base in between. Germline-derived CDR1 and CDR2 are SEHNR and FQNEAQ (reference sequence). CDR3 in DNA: TGTGCCAGCAGCTTTTACAATGAGCAGTTCTTC. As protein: CASSFYNEQFF.